These T cell receptor beta chains were read from a single sample in a study of T-cell reconstitution after alpha-beta-depleted transplantation in children. TCRdb re-derived calls from the PCR reads in MiXCR, one entry per CDR3 protein. Of about 540,000 distinct CDR3 sequences in the sample, 15% to 20% were seen once. The sample here was PBMCs from the stem cell graft donor, taken from the stem cell graft. The receptors shown here come from a human donor who donated a stem cell graft to a child with acute lymphoblastic leukemia. CDR3s include the opening cysteine and the closing phenylalanine or tryptophan. The D gene is left open where the match is weak. Size is stated for part of the rows, as once, few or many counts, or as a class when the clone is expanded.

cdr3_nt cdr3_aa d_call j_call v_call clone_size
TGTGCCAGCAGTTATAAGCGACTAGCGGGGACCTCCTACGAGCAGTACTTC CASSYKRLAGTSYEQYF TRBD2 TRBJ2-7 TRBV6-5 few
TGCAGCGTTACTAGCGGGAGGGCCCTGAACGAGCAGTACTTC CSVTSGRALNEQYF TRBD2 TRBJ2-7 TRBV29-1 few
TGTGCCAGCAGTTACAACCAGGGGGGAGCGAGCTATGGCTACACCTTC CASSYNQGGASYGYTF TRBD1 TRBJ1-2 TRBV6-5 .
TGTGCCAGCAGCCAACCGGACAACCAAAATGAAAAACTGTTTTTT CASSQPDNQNEKLFF . TRBJ1-4 TRBV14 many
TGCAGCGGAGAAGGGGGAGGTAATGAGCAGTTCTTC CSGEGGGNEQFF . TRBJ2-1 TRBV29-1 few
TGCGCCAGCAGCTTGGAGCTGACAGGGAGCGAGCAGTACTTC CASSLELTGSEQYF TRBD1 TRBJ2-7 TRBV5-1 many
TGTGCCAGCAGCGTAGGTCTACTAGCGGGGGGTCCCTACAATGAGCAGTTCTTC CASSVGLLAGGPYNEQFF TRBD2 TRBJ2-1 TRBV9 .
TGTGCCAGCAGCGGACTAGCGGGGAAACCCTACGAGCAGTACTTC CASSGLAGKPYEQYF TRBD2 TRBJ2-7 TRBV9 .
TGTGCCAGCAGCAGAGAGGGCAGATCCTACGAGCAGTACTTC CASSREGRSYEQYF . TRBJ2-7 TRBV27 .
TGCAGCGCATGGACAGGGGGCTCCTCACCCCTCCACTTT CSAWTGGSSPLHF TRBD1 TRBJ1-6 TRBV29-1 few
TGCAGTGCTAGAGACAGGGAAGTGAACACTGAAGCTTTCTTT CSARDREVNTEAFF . TRBJ1-1 TRBV20-1 .
TGTGCCAGCAGCTCCCCCCTCTCGGGACTAGCGTCATACAATGAGCAGTTCTTC CASSSPLSGLASYNEQFF TRBD2 TRBJ2-1 TRBV11-1 few
TGCGCCAGCAGCTTGGTCCCAGGCCGGGATGAAAAACTGTTTTTT CASSLVPGRDEKLFF . TRBJ1-4 TRBV5-1 .
TGTGCCAGCAGCCAGATCCCAGCCGGGGAGCTGTTTTTT CASSQIPAGELFF . TRBJ2-2 TRBV3-1 .
TGTGCCAGCAGTTACGACGAGCCCCCCTACAATGAGCAGTTCTTC CASSYDEPPYNEQFF . TRBJ2-1 TRBV6-5 .
TGTGCCAGCAGCCCTCCGACTAGCGGGAGGGGCGATGAGCAGTTCTTC CASSPPTSGRGDEQFF TRBD2 TRBJ2-1 TRBV11-2 many
TGTGCCAGCAGTTTAGCGGTAGCGGGACAGAATGAGCAGTTCTTC CASSLAVAGQNEQFF . TRBJ2-1 TRBV12-3/TRBV12-4 few
TGTGCCAGCAGCGTAGGGCAGCATCGTGGCAATGAGCAGTTCTTC CASSVGQHRGNEQFF . TRBJ2-1 TRBV9 few
TGCGCCAGCAGCTTGGCTAGGACAGGGGTTTTCAGTGAGCAGTTCTTC CASSLARTGVFSEQFF TRBD1 TRBJ2-1 TRBV5-1 .
TGTGCCAGCAGCCAACCCACTAGCGGGAGGTGGTCCAATGAGCAGTTCTTC CASSQPTSGRWSNEQFF TRBD2 TRBJ2-1 TRBV3-1 .
TGTGCCACCAGCAGAGGAGGGCTGAGGGATAATGAAAAACTGTTTTTT CATSRGGLRDNEKLFF . TRBJ1-4 TRBV15 .
TGCGCCAGCGGGGCGGGAGGGATCTACGAGCAGTACTTC CASGAGGIYEQYF TRBD2 TRBJ2-7 TRBV10-2 few
TGCAGTGCTTTAGGGACTAGCGGGACCCTGGCCCGGGCGCAGTATTTT CSALGTSGTLARAQYF TRBD2 TRBJ2-3 TRBV20-1 few
TGTGCCAGCAGCGAGGGCCACGAGAGAGAGACCCAGTACTTC CASSEGHERETQYF . TRBJ2-5 TRBV9 .
TGTGCCAGCAGTTTTACAGGCCCCTGGGCTGGAAACACCATATATTTT CASSFTGPWAGNTIYF . TRBJ1-3 TRBV12-3/TRBV12-4 .
TGTGCCAGCAGCACAGGGGGCAGCCAGCCCCAGCATTTT CASSTGGSQPQHF TRBD1 TRBJ1-5 TRBV19 many
TGCGCCAGCAGCTTGGAGCTTGCTGGGGCCAACGTCCTGACTTTC CASSLELAGANVLTF . TRBJ2-6 TRBV5-1 few
TGTGCCACCAGGGGGACAGCGGATGGCTACACCTTC CATRGTADGYTF TRBD1 TRBJ1-2 TRBV15 few
TGTGCCAGCAGCCAAGCTAGCGGAGGGTACAATGAGCAGTTCTTC CASSQASGGYNEQFF TRBD2 TRBJ2-1 TRBV3-1 .
TGTGCCAGCACCCCAGGTGACCGGCAAGATACGCAGTATTTT CASTPGDRQDTQYF . TRBJ2-3 TRBV13 .
TGTGCCAGCAGCGTAGCGGGAGCTGTCGGGGATACGCAGTATTTT CASSVAGAVGDTQYF . TRBJ2-3 TRBV9 few